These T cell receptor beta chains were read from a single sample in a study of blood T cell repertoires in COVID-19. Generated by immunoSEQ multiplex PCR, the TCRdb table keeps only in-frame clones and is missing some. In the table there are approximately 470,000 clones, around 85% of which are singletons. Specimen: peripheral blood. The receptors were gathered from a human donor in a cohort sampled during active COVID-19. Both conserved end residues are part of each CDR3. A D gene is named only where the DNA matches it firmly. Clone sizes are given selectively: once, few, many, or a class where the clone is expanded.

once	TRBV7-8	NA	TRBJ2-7	TGTGCCAGCAGCTTAGCGGGGACTTCCTACGAGCAGTACTTC	CASSLAGTSYEQYF
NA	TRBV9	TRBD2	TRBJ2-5	TGTGCCAGCAGCGCACTAGCGGGAGGCCAGACCCAGTACTTC	CASSALAGGQTQYF
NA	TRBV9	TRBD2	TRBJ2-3	TGTGCCAGCAGCGTAGGAACTAGCGTAAGCACAGATACGCAGTATTTT	CASSVGTSVSTDTQYF
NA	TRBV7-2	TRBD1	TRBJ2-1	TGTGCCAGCAGCTTAAATCGGGACAGTGCCTACAATGAGCAGTTCTTC	CASSLNRDSAYNEQFF
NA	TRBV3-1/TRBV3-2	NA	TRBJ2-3	TGTGCCAGCAGCTCGGGAGCAAGGGATACGCAGTATTTT	CASSSGARDTQYF
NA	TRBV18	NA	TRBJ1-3	TGTGCCAGCTCACCACTAGGGACTGACGGTGGAAACACCATATATTTT	CASSPLGTDGGNTIYF
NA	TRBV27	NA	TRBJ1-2	TGTGCCAGCAGTTTCTCCCAGGGTTCGGGTGGCTACACCTTC	CASSFSQGSGGYTF
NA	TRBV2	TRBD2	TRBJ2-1	TGTGCCAGCAGTGAAGGGCTAGCGGACTACAATGAGCAGTTCTTC	CASSEGLADYNEQFF
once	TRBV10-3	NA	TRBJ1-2	TGTGCCACCAGTGGTAGTGCAGCGGTAGGCTACACCTTC	CATSGSAAVGYTF
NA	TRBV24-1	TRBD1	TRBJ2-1	TGTGCCACCAGTGACCCCGGGACAGGGAACAATGAGCAGTTCTTC	CATSDPGTGNNEQFF
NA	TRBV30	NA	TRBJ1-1	TGTGCCTGGATTTCGGGGGGGAACACTGAAGCTTTCTTT	CAWISGGNTEAFF
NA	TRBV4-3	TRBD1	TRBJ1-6	TGCGCCAGCAGCCGGACAGGACAGCCAAATAATTCACCCCTCCACTTT	CASSRTGQPNNSPLHF
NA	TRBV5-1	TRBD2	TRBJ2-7	TGCGCCAGCAGCGGCGGGACTAGCGGTTCCTCCTACGAGCAGTACTTC	CASSGGTSGSSYEQYF
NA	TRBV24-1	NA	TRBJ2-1	TGTGCCACCAGTTCGGGGGACGAGCAGTTCTTC	CATSSGDEQFF
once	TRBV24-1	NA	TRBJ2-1	TGTGCCACCAGTGATTTGGGCCCCCCACCCTTCCATGAGCAGTTCTTC	CATSDLGPPPFHEQFF
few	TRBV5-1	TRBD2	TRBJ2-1	TGCGCCAGCAGCTTGGCCTTATCCAGGACTAGCGGTAGCTACAATGAGCAGTTCTTC	CASSLALSRTSGSYNEQFF
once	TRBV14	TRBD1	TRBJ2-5	TGTGCCAGCAGCCAAGAAATACGGACAGGAATCGGAGCCCAGTACTTC	CASSQEIRTGIGAQYF
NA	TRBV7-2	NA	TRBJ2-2	TGTGCCAGCAGCTTCCCGTCCCGAGGGCGGGGCCTGAACACCGGGGAGCTGTTTTTT	CASSFPSRGRGLNTGELFF
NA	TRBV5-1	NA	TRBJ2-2	TGCGCCAGCAGCTTGGCACAGGGATCCACCGGGGAGCTGTTTTTT	CASSLAQGSTGELFF
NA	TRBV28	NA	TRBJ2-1	TGTGCCAGCCGACTTTCTCAGGGGTTTTACAATGAGCAGTTCTTC	CASRLSQGFYNEQFF
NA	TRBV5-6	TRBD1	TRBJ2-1	TGTGCCAGCAGCTACGGACAGGGGGCCAATGAGCAGTTCTTC	CASSYGQGANEQFF
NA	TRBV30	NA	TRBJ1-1	TGTGCCCTGGGGGCAGGGCCGGAGTCAGGCACTGAAGCTTTCTTT	CALGAGPESGTEAFF
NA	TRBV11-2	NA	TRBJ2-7	TGTGCCAGCAGCTTAGATGGGCCAGAGAGCTCCTACGAGCAGTACTTC	CASSLDGPESSYEQYF
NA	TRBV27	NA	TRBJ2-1	TGTGCCAGCAGTTCTGACATCCTTGGGAGGAGGAATGAGCAGTTCTTC	CASSSDILGRRNEQFF
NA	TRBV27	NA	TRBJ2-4	TGTGCCAGCAGTTTAGACAGGTCTCAAGGGGACATTCAGTACTTC	CASSLDRSQGDIQYF
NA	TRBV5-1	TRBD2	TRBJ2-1	TGCGCCAGCAGCTTGGATAGGTCTAGCGGCTACAATGAGCAGTTCTTC	CASSLDRSSGYNEQFF
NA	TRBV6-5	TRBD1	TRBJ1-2	TGTGCCAGCACCCAAGGGGACAGACACTATGGCTACACCTTC	CASTQGDRHYGYTF
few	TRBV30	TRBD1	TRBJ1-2	TGTGCCTGGAGTCTCGAAGACTGGACAGGGGTTACCTTC	CAWSLEDWTGVTF
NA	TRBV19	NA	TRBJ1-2	TGTGCCAGTAGTAGCCCCTACGGGGTACTCTATGGCTACACCTTC	CASSSPYGVLYGYTF
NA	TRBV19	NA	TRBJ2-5	TGTGCCAGTAGTATCGGAAGCGGACGCCAAGAGACCCAGTACTTC	CASSIGSGRQETQYF
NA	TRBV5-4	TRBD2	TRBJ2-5	TGTGCCAGCAGCTTGCTAGCGGGAGGGTCTGAGACCCAGTACTTC	CASSLLAGGSETQYF
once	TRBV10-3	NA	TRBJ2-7	TGTGCCATCAGTGAGACCCTACTCTTACTATCCTACGAGCAGTACTTC	CAISETLLLLSYEQYF
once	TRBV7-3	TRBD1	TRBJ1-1	TGTGCCAGCAGCTTAAACAGGGGGCATTACACTGAAGCTTTCTTT	CASSLNRGHYTEAFF
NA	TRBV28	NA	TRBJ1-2	TGTGCCAGCATTGGGGGGGTCCATGGCTACACCTTC	CASIGGVHGYTF
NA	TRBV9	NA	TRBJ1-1	TGTGCCAGCAGCGCCAGTGACACGGAAGCTTTCTTT	CASSASDTEAFF
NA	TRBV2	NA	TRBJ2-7	TGTGCCAGCCAGGGGCTCTCCTACGAGCAGTACTTC	CASQGLSYEQYF
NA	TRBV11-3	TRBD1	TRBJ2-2	TGTGCCAGCAGCTCCAACAGGGGATTTACCGGGGAGCTGTTTTTT	CASSSNRGFTGELFF
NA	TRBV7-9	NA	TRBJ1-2	TGTGCCAGCAGCTTAGCGCGGAACTATGGCTACACCTTC	CASSLARNYGYTF
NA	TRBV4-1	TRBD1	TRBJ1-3	TGCGCCAGCAGCCAAGAATCACGACAGGGTTATGGAAACACCATATATTTT	CASSQESRQGYGNTIYF
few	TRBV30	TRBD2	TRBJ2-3	TGTGCCTGGACTAGCGGGAGGACCACAGATACGCAGTATTTT	CAWTSGRTTDTQYF